A selection of T cell receptor beta chains follows, all from one sample in a study of shared clonotypes between healthy human individuals. Generated by immunoSEQ multiplex PCR, the TCRdb table keeps only in-frame clones and is missing some. The table has roughly 510,000 clones, about three quarters seen once. Specimen: PBMCs. The receptors come from a woman in her thirties or forties in good health. Some clones in this sample may be carry-over from other donors' samples. Both conserved end residues are part of each CDR3. Each record gives: D gene, V gene, J gene, CDR3 length, clone size, CDR3 protein, CDR3 DNA. The D gene is left open where the match is weak. For some rows the clone size is stated as once, few or many, or as a class when expanded; others skip it.

TRBD2	TRBV6-4	TRBJ2-1	17	few	CASSDAPGLAGVSEQFF	TGTGCCAGCAGTGACGCTCCGGGACTAGCGGGAGTGAGTGAGCAGTTCTTC
NA	TRBV7-2	TRBJ1-4	15	NA	CASSPRGRSNEKLFF	TGTGCCAGCAGCCCCCGGGGGCGGTCTAATGAAAAACTGTTTTTT
TRBD2	TRBV5-1	TRBJ2-7	16	NA	CASSPGLAANSYEQYF	TGCGCCAGCAGCCCGGGACTAGCGGCAAACTCCTACGAGCAGTACTTC
NA	TRBV15	TRBJ1-1	13	NA	CATRSGMNTEAFF	TGTGCCACCAGGTCGGGAATGAACACTGAAGCTTTCTTT
TRBD1	TRBV5-4	TRBJ1-2	13	NA	CASSSTGIYGYTF	TGTGCCAGCAGCTCGACAGGGATCTATGGCTACACCTTC
TRBD1	TRBV5-4	TRBJ2-5	15	NA	CASRADRGRLETQYF	TGTGCCAGCAGAGCTGACAGGGGGCGCTTGGAGACCCAGTACTTC
NA	TRBV18	TRBJ2-2	14	many	CASSPPRDTGELFF	TGTGCCAGCTCACCACCGAGAGACACCGGGGAGCTGTTTTTT
TRBD1	TRBV5-1	TRBJ2-7	14	NA	CASSTSGGGYEQYF	TGCGCCAGCAGCACCTCAGGGGGCGGGTACGAGCAGTACTTC
TRBD1	TRBV7-9	TRBJ1-4	15	NA	CASSLTGQLNEKLFF	TGTGCCAGCAGCCTGACGGGACAGTTGAATGAAAAACTGTTTTTT
NA	TRBV6-1	TRBJ1-2	13	NA	CASSSSPNYGYTF	TGTGCCAGCAGTTCTTCCCCTAACTATGGCTACACCTTC
NA	TRBV29-1	TRBJ2-5	12	NA	CSVAQGKETQYF	TGCAGCGTTGCCCAGGGGAAAGAGACCCAGTACTTC
TRBD2	TRBV9	TRBJ2-7	17	NA	CASSVGVGSGSVYEQYF	TGTGCCAGCAGCGTGGGCGTCGGAAGCGGGAGTGTGTACGAGCAGTACTTC
NA	TRBV27	TRBJ2-2	16	many	CASSLGSDPNTGELFF	TGTGCCAGCAGTTTAGGTAGCGACCCGAACACCGGGGAGCTGTTTTTT
NA	TRBV7-8	TRBJ2-7	16	NA	CASSLGAALVHLEQYF	TGTGCCAGCAGCTTAGGGGCGGCACTGGTACACCTCGAGCAGTACTTC
NA	TRBV19	TRBJ2-6	19	NA	CASSNGQLGSGSGANVLTF	TGTGCCAGTAGTAACGGACAGTTGGGTAGTGGCTCTGGGGCCAACGTCCTGACTTTC
NA	TRBV28	TRBJ2-7	15	NA	CASSLTSYSSYEQYF	TGTGCCAGCAGTTTGACTTCCTACTCGTCCTACGAGCAGTACTTC
NA	TRBV6-1	TRBJ1-1	14	NA	CASSDILGNTEAFF	TGTGCCAGCAGTGATATTCTAGGCAACACTGAAGCTTTCTTT
NA	TRBV7-9	TRBJ2-5	16	NA	CASSLEGRDEKETQYF	TGTGCCAGCAGCTTAGAGGGCCGGGACGAAAAAGAGACCCAGTACTTC
TRBD1	TRBV6-5	TRBJ2-7	14	NA	CASSYGTGAYEQYF	TGTGCCAGCAGTTATGGGACAGGGGCCTACGAGCAGTACTTC
TRBD1	TRBV25-1	TRBJ2-7	14	NA	CASSVRDRPYEQYF	TGTGCCAGCAGTGTCCGGGACAGACCCTACGAGCAGTACTTC
TRBD2	TRBV10-3	TRBJ2-3	16	NA	CAISETSGPGRDTQYF	TGTGCCATCAGTGAGACTAGCGGGCCAGGTCGGGATACGCAGTATTTT
NA	TRBV4-2	TRBJ2-2	15	NA	CASSQGLANTGELFF	TGTGCCAGCAGCCAAGGACTAGCGAACACCGGGGAGCTGTTTTTT
NA	TRBV29-1	TRBJ1-5	13	few	CSVGRGVDQPQHF	TGCAGCGTGGGCAGGGGAGTGGATCAGCCCCAGCATTTT
NA	TRBV4-1	TRBJ2-1	14	NA	CASSQVWLGGEQFF	TGCGCCAGCAGCCAGGTCTGGTTGGGGGGTGAGCAGTTCTTC
NA	TRBV7-2	TRBJ1-2	13	NA	CASSPRSFYGYTF	TGTGCCAGCAGCCCCCGGTCCTTCTATGGCTACACCTTC
NA	TRBV7-9	TRBJ1-2	15	NA	CASSLVRGTRYGYTF	TGTGCCAGCAGCTTAGTTCGGGGGACCCGCTATGGCTACACCTTC
TRBD1	TRBV5-1	TRBJ1-2	16	NA	CASSLAGEGAIYGYTF	TGCGCCAGCAGCTTGGCCGGGGAGGGGGCTATCTATGGCTACACCTTC
NA	TRBV30	TRBJ1-2	15	few	CAWSARRRGMGGYTF	TGTGCCTGGAGTGCCAGGCGTAGGGGCATGGGAGGCTACACCTTC
NA	TRBV7-9	TRBJ2-7	12	NA	CASSLAQYEQYF	TGTGCCAGCAGCTTAGCCCAGTACGAGCAGTACTTC
NA	TRBV28	TRBJ2-3	14	many	CASSLVPGDDTQYF	TGTGCCAGCAGTTTGGTGCCGGGAGATGATACGCAGTATTTT
NA	TRBV2	TRBJ2-7	14	many	CASSGQRASYEQYF	TGTGCCAGCAGTGGCCAGCGGGCCTCCTACGAGCAGTACTTC
NA	TRBV5-8	TRBJ2-3	14	NA	CASSLVRSTDTQYF	TGTGCCAGCAGCTTGGTGCGAAGCACAGATACGCAGTATTTT
TRBD1	TRBV28	TRBJ1-5	17	NA	CASSLVGTGDSNQPQHF	TGTGCCAGCAGTTTAGTCGGGACAGGGGATAGCAATCAGCCCCAGCATTTT
TRBD1	TRBV28	TRBJ1-5	17	NA	CASRSTGDRVSVQPQHF	TGTGCCAGCAGGAGTACCGGGGACAGGGTCTCCGTTCAGCCCCAGCATTTT
TRBD2	TRBV5-1	TRBJ2-3	16	NA	CASSIGTSGPTDTQYF	TGCGCCAGCAGCATAGGGACTAGCGGGCCCACAGATACGCAGTATTTT
TRBD2	TRBV6-6	TRBJ2-7	15	NA	CASSLGGSPTPEQYF	TGTGCCAGCTCCCTCGGGGGGTCCCCGACTCCGGAGCAGTACTTC
TRBD1	TRBV29-1	TRBJ1-1	14	NA	CSARTGGRVTEAFF	TGCAGCGCACGGACAGGGGGACGCGTCACTGAAGCTTTCTTT
TRBD2	TRBV7-9	TRBJ2-3	13	NA	CASRGLAGDTQYF	TGTGCCAGCAGGGGACTAGCGGGAGATACGCAGTATTTT
TRBD2	TRBV5-4	TRBJ2-5	15	NA	CASSLGGRAYETQYF	TGTGCCAGCAGCTTGGGCGGGAGGGCTTACGAGACCCAGTACTTC
NA	TRBV19	TRBJ1-5	15	NA	CASSIGRSRNQPQHF	TGTGCCAGTAGTATAGGTAGGTCCCGGAATCAGCCCCAGCATTTT
NA	TRBV7-9	TRBJ2-5	18	NA	CASSLEVYGALRQETQYF	TGTGCCAGCAGCTTAGAGGTGTACGGGGCGCTTCGCCAAGAGACCCAGTACTTC
NA	TRBV5-1	TRBJ1-4	15	NA	CASSKDSGGDEKLFF	TGCGCCAGCAGCAAGGACAGTGGAGGTGATGAAAAACTGTTTTTT
TRBD1	TRBV2	TRBJ2-7	15	once	CASTLDRERSYEQYF	TGTGCCAGCACCCTGGACAGGGAGCGTAGCTACGAGCAGTACTTC
NA	TRBV4-1	TRBJ1-5	16	few	CASSPRAGYSNQPQHF	TGCGCCAGCAGCCCGCGGGCAGGGTATAGCAATCAGCCCCAGCATTTT
TRBD1	TRBV11-1	TRBJ2-5	15	NA	CASSLDPGGEETQYF	TGTGCCAGCAGCTTAGATCCAGGGGGAGAAGAGACCCAGTACTTC
NA	TRBV7-9	TRBJ1-1	13	NA	CASSPGSGTEAFF	TGTGCCAGCAGCCCAGGGTCGGGCACTGAAGCTTTCTTT
TRBD1	TRBV5-1	TRBJ2-1	15	NA	CASSPGTGGVNEQFF	TGCGCCAGCAGCCCTGGGACAGGGGGGGTCAATGAGCAGTTCTTC
TRBD1	TRBV7-2	TRBJ2-7	15	NA	CASSPRDRFSYEQYF	TGTGCCAGCAGCCCCCGGGACAGGTTCTCCTACGAGCAGTACTTC
TRBD2	TRBV23-1	TRBJ2-7	18	many	CASSQSRVAGGHSYEQYF	TGCGCCAGCAGTCAATCGAGAGTAGCGGGAGGCCACTCCTACGAGCAGTACTTC
NA	TRBV7-9	TRBJ2-6	16	NA	CASSLRARTGANVLTF	TGTGCCAGCAGCCTCCGAGCCCGGACTGGGGCCAACGTCCTGACTTTC
TRBD1	TRBV27	TRBJ2-7	13	NA	CASARDSNYEQYF	TGTGCCAGCGCTCGGGACAGTAACTACGAGCAGTACTTC
NA	TRBV5-4	TRBJ2-3	15	NA	CASSLGGVPTDTQYF	TGTGCCAGCAGCTTGGGCGGGGTTCCCACAGATACGCAGTATTTT
TRBD2	TRBV29-1	TRBJ2-5	13	NA	CSVGALAEETQYF	TGCAGCGTTGGGGCGCTAGCGGAAGAGACCCAGTACTTC
NA	TRBV27	TRBJ2-7	14	few	CASSLKDGTYEQYF	TGTGCCAGCAGTTTAAAGGACGGGACTTACGAGCAGTACTTC
NA	TRBV7-9	TRBJ2-5	12	NA	CASSSGTFEQYF	TGTGCCAGCAGCTCAGGTACCTTTGAGCAGTACTTC